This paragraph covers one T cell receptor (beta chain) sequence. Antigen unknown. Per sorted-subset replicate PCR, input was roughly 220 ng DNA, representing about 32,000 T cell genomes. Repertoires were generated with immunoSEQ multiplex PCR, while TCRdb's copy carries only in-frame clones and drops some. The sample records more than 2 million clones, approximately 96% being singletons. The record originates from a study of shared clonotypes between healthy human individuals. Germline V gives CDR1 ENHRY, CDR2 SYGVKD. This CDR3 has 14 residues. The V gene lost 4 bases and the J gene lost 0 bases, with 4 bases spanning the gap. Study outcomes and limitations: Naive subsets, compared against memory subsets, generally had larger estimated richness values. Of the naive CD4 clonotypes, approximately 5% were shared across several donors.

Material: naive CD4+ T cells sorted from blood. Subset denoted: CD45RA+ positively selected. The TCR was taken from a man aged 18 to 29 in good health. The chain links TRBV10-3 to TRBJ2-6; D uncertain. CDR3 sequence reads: CAISVGSGANVLTF. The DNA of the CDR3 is TGTGCCATCAGTGTGGGCTCTGGGGCCAACGTCCTGACTTTC.